This TCR beta chain is from a study of blood T cell repertoires in COVID-19. Some clones are missing from TCRdb's copy, which holds only in-frame ones; the method was immunoSEQ multiplex PCR. The top ten clones hold roughly 3% of a sample with 200,000 to 300,000 clones, approximately 83% of them seen once. The CDR3 is made up of 15 amino acids. V shed 2 bases, J shed 9 bases, and the junction held 4 bases outside the gene matches. Germline loops: CDR1 LGHNA, CDR2 YSLEER. This receptor was obtained from a young woman who had recovered from COVID-19. Sample: peripheral blood. The chain employs TRBV4-3 and TRBJ2-1, with TRBD2 matching 13 bases. The CDR3 reads CASSQTSGGGLEQFF. In DNA, the CDR3 is TGCGCCAGCAGCCAAACTAGCGGGGGGGGACTTGAGCAGTTCTTC.